This T cell receptor beta chain was captured in a study of hypomethylating agent response in myelodysplastic syndrome. Per the study methods: VDJdb flagged around 1.8% of approximately 170,000 unique clonotypes as previously reported viral-epitope-specific. TCRdb's table, derived via immunoSEQ multiplex PCR, lists solely in-frame clones and lacks some. V and J calls and clone size are as listed in that table; D and trimming were resolved from the DNA. This table has some 2,000 clones, about 86% appearing once. Deletions cut 5 bases from V and 7 bases from J, with 20 bases between. CDR3 length: 15 amino acids. Per germline, CDR1 SGHTA and CDR2 FQGNSA. About this clone: Antigen specificity is unknown.

Regarding the study as a whole: Possible novel MDS antigen recognition by shared GLIPH2 clusters needs experimental validation.

The specimen was bone marrow, collected before or after starting hypomethylating agent treatment for myelodysplastic syndrome (not recorded which). This TCR was sampled from a human donor with myelodysplastic syndrome. This sequence joins TRBV7-2 and TRBJ1-2; D ambiguous. The CDR3 is CASSRQGEGSRGYTF. Here the CDR3 DNA reads TGTGCCAGCAGCCGCCAAGGTGAGGGAAGTCGTGGCTACACCTTC. The whole variable domain, filled in from reference TRBV7-2 and TRBJ1-2, reads GAGVSQSPSNKVTEKGKDVELRCDPISGHTALYWYRQSLGQGLEFLIYFQGNSAPDKSGLPSDRFSAERTGGSVSTLTIQRTQQEDSAVYLCASSRQGEGSRGYTFGSGTRLTVV.